This T cell receptor (beta chain) appears in the sequencing data of a study of quantifying T cell responses using KT2 cells (dated by TCRdb to about 2017). With regard to the full study: RNA was DNase-treated and reverse transcribed with TCR alpha and beta constant-region primers, mostly using SuperScript III. Under optimum conditions, the T4 ligation step was estimated to exceed 10% efficiency. PCR2 was performed as a SYBR Green qPCR and was stopped at a predetermined fluorescence threshold so that over-amplification was avoided.

Known numbers of KT2, a T cell clone whose TCR had been sequenced previously, were spiked into unfractionated PBMC to test the sensitivity and accuracy of the pipeline. A range of KT2-to-PBMC ratios was generated by mixing KT2 cells with a fixed number of PBMC. This clonotype was picked up one time. No antigen is known for it. No much larger clonotype is one base removed from it; base qualities were not supplied. One read alone lends weak support. For CDR1 and CDR2, the germline V gene lists SGDLS and YYNGEE. Trimming removed 4 bases from V and 8 bases from J, leaving 11 bases between the germline ends. The CDR3, cysteine through phenylalanine, is 12 amino acids long. The DNA shown is the 36-base CDR3, in frame from base 1. Library preparation used UMI-ligation and nested PCR. Using T4 RNA ligase 1, a single-stranded oligonucleotide bearing the Illumina SP2 sequence plus a UMI was ligated onto the 3' end of the cDNA. PCR1 ran about 4 cycles (98°C 15 s, 69°C 30 s, 72°C 40 s); the beta primer was an equimolar mix of RC1.1 and RC1.2 covering TRBC1 and TRBC2. From PCR2 onward, TCR alpha and beta chains were processed separately, with sample indices and Illumina adaptors added. Placed after an 8-base spacer, the UMI was made up of 12 random nucleotides arranged as two hexamers with a spacer between them. Libraries were sequenced on an Illumina MiSeq with v2 2x251 paired-end chemistry, typically about a dozen samples per run. PhiX DNA was added at 5-7% to each sequencing library so that diversity was increased. Processing in the source paper ran as follows. bcl2fastq converted raw reads to FASTQ, and Demultiplexor demultiplexed the reads by dual indices. V and J genes were assigned by Decombinator through tag matching that permitted a single base-pair mismatch. Using UMIs, Collapsinator corrected both sequencing errors and the frequency errors that come from PCR heterogeneity. Decombinator identifiers were converted to nucleotide sequence by CDR3Translator, the sequences were translated to amino acids, and CDR3 was extracted using C- and N-terminal motifs. A cluster of KT2 sequences that shared one unique molecular identifier was counted as a single distinct KT2 TCR. TCRdb reworked the public reads: Q25 trimming with fastp, MiXCR clone assembly, productive beta chains retained. Each CDR3 protein appears once, grouped with its most common genes and DNA. TCRdb's processing, not the study's, gives the V and J calls here. The sample table contains 60,000 or so distinct CDR3 sequences; only one count was recorded for more than 9% of them. Of the sample, about 9.7% falls within the top ten clones.

General study outcomes and caveats: The study did not include a side-by-side comparison of this pipeline with other TCR sequencing techniques. A linear scaling of KT2 alpha and beta sequence counts with input KT2 cell number was observed over several orders of magnitude. Even at the lowest spike-in tested, roughly one KT2 cell per 100,000 PBMC, KT2 sequences were still detected. Detection of KT2 sequences showed saturation at very high KT2 spike-in numbers.

The TCR was taken from a human donor. The chain is encoded by TRBV9 joined to TRBJ2-3; the D segment is perhaps TRBD1 or TRBD2, each sharing 5 matched bases. Input material: PBMCs spiked with cells of the T cell clone KT2. The CDR3 protein: CASSSYGGTQYF. The DNA reads as follows: TGTGCCAGCAGCAGCTATGGGGGTACGCAGTATTTT.